Shown below are 21 T cell receptor beta chains from a single sample sequenced in a study of shared clonotypes between healthy human individuals. Terminally differentiated effector memory CD45RA+ cells were left out of the naive CD8 fraction, which was CD45RO-negative and positively selected for CCR7. TCRdb's table, derived via immunoSEQ multiplex PCR, lists solely in-frame clones and lacks some. Of some 1,900,000 clones in the sample, approximately 94% were seen once. Sequenced sample: naive CD8+ T cells sorted from blood. Receptors were obtained from a man aged 18 to 30 in good health.

This clone was counted once. The chain couples TRBV5-4 to TRBJ2-2; D assignment may be TRBD1 or TRBD2 (5 bases each). The CDR3 totals 15 residues. Looked up from germline, CDR1 is SGHNT and CDR2 is YYREEE (reference sequence). Trimming cost V 4 bases and J 6 bases, with 16 bases left between them. This CDR3 is CASSKPLVGAGELFF. DNA for the CDR3: TGTGCCAGCAGCAAGCCGCTTGTGGGGGCCGGGGAGCTGTTTTTT.

The V and J genes are TRBV30 and TRBJ2-7; TRBD2 is a possible D gene (5 bases). Trimming pared 8 bases from V and 1 base from J, leaving 12 bases between. CDR1 is GTSNPN, CDR2 SVGIG, per germline (reference sequence). The CDR3 consists of 12 residues. The CDR3 spells CAGESGSYEQYF. The CDR3 nucleotides read TGTGCCGGGGAGAGTGGGTCCTACGAGCAGTACTTC.

The J gene is TRBJ1-5, the V gene TRBV7-6; unclear D gene. The germline CDR1 and CDR2 sequences are SGHVS and FNYEAQ. V gave up 5 bases and J gave up 9 bases, with 14 bases separating them. CDR3 length: 13 amino acids. The CDR3 sequence: CASSPNPGWPQHF. DNA of the CDR3: TGTGCCAGCAGCCCCAATCCCGGGTGGCCCCAGCATTTT.

This clone was recorded once. V and J are TRBV9 and TRBJ2-1, with D perhaps TRBD1 or TRBD2 (6 bases each). Trimming removed 4 bases at V and 8 bases at J, with 10 bases between. The CDR3 runs to 12 residues. The germline V gene has CDR1 SGDLS and CDR2 YYNGEE. CDR3 in DNA: TGTGCCAGCAGCAGGGGGGCGGATGAGCAGTTCTTC. Its translation: CASSRGADEQFF.

This clone has a handful of counts. Within the sample, other DNA sequences also encode this same CDR3. The CDR3 nucleotides are TGTGCCAGCAGCTTTGGCAATGAGCAGTTCTTC. It codes for CASSFGNEQFF. V is TRBV5-4 and J is TRBJ2-1; D not resolved. Trimming stripped 2 bases from V and 6 bases from J, with 3 bases between. Germline CDR1 SGHNT, CDR2 YYREEE (reference sequence). This CDR3 is 11 amino acids long.

This clone was seen only once. The CDR3 DNA reads as TGCGCCAGCAGCTCGGCGTCCAACTATGGCTACACCTTC. Translated, it gives CASSSASNYGYTF. The chain combines TRBV5-1 with TRBJ1-2; D gene uncertain. CDR1 and CDR2 from the germline V gene are SGHRS and YFSETQ. The V end lost 3 bases, the J end lost 2 bases, and 8 bases lay between the germline ends. The CDR3 extends over 13 amino acids.

The CDR3 DNA reads as TGCGCCAGCAGCCAAGAGTCCAGGGGGTCCTACGAGCAGTACTTC. Protein: CASSQESRGSYEQYF. This chain connects TRBV4-1 to TRBJ2-7; TRBD1 matches 7 bases. Per the germline V gene, CDR1 is MGHRA and CDR2 is YSYEKL. This CDR3 contains 15 residues. With 0 bases clipped from V and 1 base from J, the junction kept 3 bases outside the gene matches.

This clone has only one observation. The chain carries TRBV27 and TRBJ2-3; possibly TRBD2 for D (7 bases). The germline V gene has CDR1 MNHEY and CDR2 SMNVEV (reference sequence). The CDR3 contains 15 residues. V was pared by 7 bases and J by 2 bases, with 16 bases between. The CDR3 region has the DNA TGTGCCAGCATGCAGGGGACTACCATCACAGATACGCAGTATTTT. It translates to CASMQGTTITDTQYF.

The V gene is TRBV7-9, the J gene TRBJ1-5, with 9 bases fitting TRBD1. Trimming took 4 bases from V and 6 from J; bases not matched to a gene: 10. The CDR3 runs to 16 residues. Germline values: CDR1 SEHNR, CDR2 FQNEAQ (reference sequence). The DNA for the CDR3 is TGTGCCAGCAGCTCTGGGCCACAGGGGGCTGCTCAGCCCCAGCATTTT. Amino acids: CASSSGPQGAAQPQHF.

The V gene is TRBV27, the J gene TRBJ1-3; D unresolved. CDR1 and CDR2 from the germline V gene are MNHEY and SMNVEV (reference sequence). The CDR3 sequence is 16 residues long. V gave up 2 bases and J gave up 0 bases, with 11 bases separating them. This CDR3 reads CASSLRSPDSGNTIYF. The CDR3 coding sequence is TGTGCCAGCAGTTTACGCAGCCCAGACTCTGGAAACACCATATATTTT.

The V gene is TRBV11-2, the J gene TRBJ2-5; D might be TRBD1 (5 bases). The germline V and J ends were trimmed by 5 bases and 4 bases, with 14 bases remaining between them. The CDR3 is made up of 14 amino acids. Germline V gives CDR1 SGHAT, CDR2 FQNNGV. The CDR3 nucleotides read TGTGCCAGCAGCCACGGCTGGGGCGGAGAGACCCAGTACTTC. It translates to CASSHGWGGETQYF.

This rearrangement joins TRBV5-1 to TRBJ2-7; tentative D call: TRBD1 (6 bases). Looked up from germline, CDR1 is SGHRS and CDR2 is YFSETQ. V lost 0 bases to trimming and J lost 3 bases, with 10 bases between them. There are 14 residues in the CDR3. CDR3 bases: TGCGCCAGCAGCTTGGCCGCAGGGGACTACGAGCAGTACTTC. Protein: CASSLAAGDYEQYF. The entire variable domain, with the rest obtained from reference TRBV5-1 and TRBJ2-7, is as follows: KAGVTQTPRYLIKTRGQQVTLSCSPISGHRSVSWYQQTPGQGLQFLFEYFSETQRNKGNFPGRFSGRQFSNSRSEMNVSTLELGDSALYLCASSLAAGDYEQYFGPGTRLTVT.

The chain has TRBV27 and TRBJ1-1; D is ambiguous. V was shortened by 4 bases and J by 5 bases, with 5 bases between the two germline ends. In germline, CDR1 is MNHEY, CDR2 SMNVEV (reference sequence). CDR3 length: 11 amino acids. CDR3 region: CASSSETEAFF. The CDR3 DNA is TGTGCCAGCAGTTCCGAGACTGAAGCTTTCTTT.

V and J are TRBV6-1 and TRBJ1-1; possible D gene TRBD1, 5 bases. The CDR3 sequence is 14 residues long. Germline CDR1 MNHNS, CDR2 SASEGT. Trimming cost V 6 bases and J 1 base, with 12 bases left between them. The CDR3 nucleotides are TGTGCCAGCAGGGGCGGGGGAGGGAACACTGAAGCTTTCTTT. Protein: CASRGGGGNTEAFF.

The sample holds a few counts of this clone. The sample carries other DNA sequences with the same CDR3. The CDR3 loop reads CASSIRGVQPQHF. CDR3 coding DNA: TGTGCCAGTAGTATCCGGGGCGTTCAGCCCCAGCATTTT. J is TRBJ1-5 and V is TRBV19; tentative D call: TRBD1 (5 bases). V lost 3 bases and J 6 bases, leaving 9 bases between the germline ends. The CDR3 covers 13 residues. CDR1 and CDR2 (germline): LNHDA, SQIVND (reference sequence).

The chain carries TRBV19 and TRBJ2-7; tentative D call: TRBD1 (6 bases). The CDR3 spans 15 residues. With 2 bases removed from V and 2 bases from J, the gap between germline ends came to 13 bases. Germline V lookup: CDR1 LNHDA, CDR2 SQIVND (reference sequence). The CDR3 is CASSINQGRTYEQYF. CDR3 coding DNA: TGTGCCAGTAGTATAAACCAGGGGCGAACCTACGAGCAGTACTTC.

The chain employs TRBV4-1 and TRBJ2-7; 7 bases fit TRBD1. V trimming: 0 bases; J trimming: 7 bases; junction bases outside the gene matches: 9. In germline, CDR1 is MGHRA, CDR2 YSYEKL. This CDR3 is 15 amino acids long. The CDR3 here is CASSQDPAGGWEQYF. The CDR3 nucleotides read TGCGCCAGCAGCCAAGATCCTGCAGGGGGTTGGGAGCAGTACTTC.

CDR3 residues: CASSLKTGVTNEKLFF. CDR3 sequence (DNA): TGTGCCAGCAGCCTTAAGACAGGGGTTACTAATGAAAAACTGTTTTTT. This rearrangement joins TRBV7-6 to TRBJ1-4; 8 positions match TRBD1. V gave up 5 bases and J gave up 2 bases; unmatched junction bases: 7. The CDR3 covers 16 residues. The V gene's germline CDR1 is SGHVS and CDR2 FNYEAQ.

The chain is built from TRBV12-5 and TRBJ1-1; D unclear. From germline, CDR1 is LGHNT and CDR2 FRNRAP. There are 13 residues in the CDR3. V dropped 6 bases and J dropped 3 bases, with 11 bases sitting between them. CDR3 bases: TGTGCTAGTGGCCCGGGGAGGGACACTGAAGCTTTCTTT. Translating it yields CASGPGRDTEAFF.

V gene TRBV19 combines with J gene TRBJ1-6; D remains unclear. This CDR3 has 12 residues. Germline-derived CDR1 and CDR2 are LNHDA and SQIVND (reference sequence). Trimming took off 5 bases at V and 7 bases at J, with 6 bases between the two ends. The CDR3 region has the DNA TGTGCCAGTAGTTTGACCAATTCACCCCTCCACTTT. Translating gives CASSLTNSPLHF.

This chain connects TRBV6-5 to TRBJ1-1, with no clear D. This CDR3 region has 13 residues. Germline assignment: CDR1 MNHEY and CDR2 SVGAGI. Trimming cost V 6 bases and J 0 bases, with 8 bases left between them. For the CDR3, the DNA is TGTGCCAGCAGAGGGTTGATGAACACTGAAGCTTTCTTT. Protein sequence: CASRGLMNTEAFF.